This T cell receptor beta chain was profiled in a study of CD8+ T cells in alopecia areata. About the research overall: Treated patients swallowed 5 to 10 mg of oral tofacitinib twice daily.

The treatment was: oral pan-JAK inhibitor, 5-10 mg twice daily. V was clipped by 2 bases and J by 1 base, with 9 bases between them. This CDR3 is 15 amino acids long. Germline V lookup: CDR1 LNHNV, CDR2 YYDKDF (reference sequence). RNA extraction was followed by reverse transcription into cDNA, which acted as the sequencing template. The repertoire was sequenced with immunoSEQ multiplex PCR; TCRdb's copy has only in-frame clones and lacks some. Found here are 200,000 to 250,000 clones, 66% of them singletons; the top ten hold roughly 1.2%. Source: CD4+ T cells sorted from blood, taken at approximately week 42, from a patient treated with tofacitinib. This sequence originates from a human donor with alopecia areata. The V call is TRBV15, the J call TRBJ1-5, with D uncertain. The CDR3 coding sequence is TGTGCCACCAGCAGATCTCTGGAGAGCAATCAGCCCCAGCATTTT. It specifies CATSRSLESNQPQHF.